This is a list of T cell receptor beta chains from one sample in a study of beta chain features in type 1 diabetes. Generated by immunoSEQ multiplex PCR, the TCRdb table keeps only in-frame clones and is missing some. Of more than 350,000 clones detected, about an eighth appear once; the ten largest clones hold approximately 0.05%. Sequencing was done on a sample of naive CD4+ T cells from blood. The receptor set was obtained from a woman under 30 in good health. The CDR3 runs from the conserved cysteine through the conserved F or W. The order of the fields is J gene, V gene, clone size, D gene, CDR3 protein, CDR3 DNA. D genes are given only for firm matches. For some rows the clone size is stated as once, few or many, or as a class when expanded; others skip it.

TRBJ2-1,TRBV5-4,-,-,CASSFLQYNEQFF,TGTGCCAGCAGCTTTTTGCAGTACAATGAGCAGTTCTTC
TRBJ2-5,TRBV25-1,many,-,CASSGLRWQETQYF,TGTGCCAGCAGTGGGCTACGGTGGCAAGAGACCCAGTACTTC
TRBJ2-6,TRBV9,few,-,CASSGRRAGANVLTF,TGTGCCAGCAGCGGTCGTCGGGCTGGGGCCAACGTCCTGACTTTC
TRBJ2-5,TRBV27,few,TRBD2,CASSFSGGGARETQYF,TGTGCCAGCAGTTTTTCAGGCGGGGGGGCCCGGGAGACCCAGTACTTC
TRBJ2-1,TRBV30,few,-,CAWNWGTFYNEQFF,TGTGCCTGGAATTGGGGGACCTTCTACAATGAGCAGTTCTTC
TRBJ2-3,TRBV29-1,many,-,CSVGSTDTQYF,TGCAGCGTTGGAAGCACAGATACGCAGTATTTT
TRBJ1-2,TRBV5-1,few,-,CASSPTAGTPNGYTF,TGCGCCAGCAGCCCGACCGCCGGGACGCCAAACGGCTACACCTTC
TRBJ2-1,TRBV2,-,TRBD2,CARGGLARNEQFF,TGTGCCAGGGGGGGACTAGCTCGGAATGAGCAGTTCTTC
TRBJ2-1,TRBV2,-,-,CASTRGLRKDGGNEQFF,TGTGCCAGCACTAGAGGTCTTAGGAAGGATGGGGGCAATGAGCAGTTCTTC
TRBJ2-3,TRBV7-2,-,TRBD2,CASSSRLAGTGNTQYF,TGTGCCAGCAGCTCGAGACTAGCGGGAACGGGGAATACGCAGTATTTT
TRBJ2-5,TRBV9,few,TRBD1,CASSVGDRTQETQYF,TGTGCCAGCAGCGTAGGGGACAGGACCCAAGAGACCCAGTACTTC
TRBJ2-7,TRBV7-9,few,-,CASSWADSSYEQYF,TGTGCCAGCAGCTGGGCAGACAGCTCCTACGAGCAGTACTTC
TRBJ2-4,TRBV7-9,-,TRBD2,CASSYAGEGKNIQYF,TGTGCCAGCAGCTATGCGGGAGAAGGCAAAAACATTCAGTACTTC
TRBJ2-5,TRBV7-7,few,-,CASSLRGGTQETQYF,TGTGCTAGCAGCTTAAGGGGAGGTACCCAAGAGACCCAGTACTTC
TRBJ2-3,TRBV7-9,few,-,CASSLATGDTQYF,TGTGCCAGCAGCTTAGCTACCGGAGATACGCAGTATTTT
TRBJ2-3,TRBV7-2,-,-,CASSGNTDTQYF,TGTGCCAGCAGCGGGAACACAGATACGCAGTATTTT
TRBJ2-4,TRBV4-3,many,-,CASSQDIWFGKNIQYF,TGCGCCAGCAGCCAAGATATTTGGTTCGGCAAAAACATTCAGTACTTC
TRBJ2-2,TRBV13,few,-,CASSRQARGTGELFF,TGTGCCAGCAGTCGACAGGCCCGGGGCACCGGGGAGCTGTTTTTT
TRBJ2-7,TRBV14,-,-,CASSHIYTDYEQYF,TGTGCCAGCAGCCATATTTATACAGACTACGAGCAGTACTTC
TRBJ2-7,TRBV7-2,-,TRBD2,CASSLFLREGYEQYF,TGTGCCAGCAGCTTATTCTTGCGGGAGGGTTACGAGCAGTACTTC